This T cell receptor (beta chain) was recorded in a study of CD8+ T cells in alopecia areata. Study findings and constraints: Scalp specimens additionally yield sequences from normal skin's resident alphabeta T cells.

Sample treatment: oral pan-JAK inhibitor, 5-10 mg twice daily. It was from alopecia areata patients that lesional scalp punch biopsies and peripheral blood were collected. Sorted out of PBMCs were CD4+ T cells and CD8+ T cells. Germline V gene data show CDR1 as SGHAT and CDR2 as FQNNGV. This CDR3 contains 11 residues. The V gene lost 5 bases and the J gene lost 5 bases, with 3 bases spanning the gap. Points on this clone: No antigen is known for it.

TCR sequencing used cDNA made by reverse transcription of extracted RNA. Clones were sequenced by immunoSEQ multiplex PCR, and TCRdb holds only the in-frame ones, with some missing. The table includes fewer than 200,000 clones, about 60% detected once. V is TRBV11-2 and J is TRBJ2-2; D remains unclear. This receptor was taken from a human donor with alopecia areata. The input for sequencing was CD8+ T cells sorted from blood, taken at week 24, from a patient treated with tofacitinib. The CDR3 coding sequence is TGTGCCAGCAGCGAGACCGGGGAGCTGTTTTTT. This sequence encodes CASSETGELFF.